These 21 T cell receptor beta chains were sequenced from one sample in a study of cytomegalovirus exposure and HLA in healthy donors (dated by TCRdb to between 2016 and 2019). Library preparation was by the immunoSEQ multiplex PCR assay. The multiplex PCR relied on a mix of 60 forward primers for TCR Vbeta segments and 13 reverse primers for TCR Jbeta segments. The clones in this table, taken by TCRdb from immuneACCESS, are in-frame only. Not every clone is retained; where verified, under half of the shortfall comes from an unresolved V gene, and the cause of the rest is unknown. This sample is represented by 150,000 to 200,000 clones; around three quarters of them were singletons. The ten largest account for under 2.5% of the sample. Specimen: PBMCs. Every receptor here comes from a woman younger than 45 in good health and CMV-seropositive.

V is TRBV6-1 and J is TRBJ1-5, with D tentatively TRBD1 (6 bases). V lost 4 bases, J lost 3 bases, and 10 bases lay in between. The CDR3 is 14 amino acids. Germline CDR1 MNHNS, CDR2 SASEGT. The CDR3 nucleotides are TGTGCCAGCAGTGCCGGACAGTTCAATCAGCCCCAGCATTTT. Protein sequence: CASSAGQFNQPQHF.

This clone has more than one count but fewer than ten. The V and J genes are TRBV12-5 and TRBJ1-5; the D is unclear. The germline gives CDR1 LGHNT, CDR2 FRNRAP. The CDR3 extends over 13 amino acids. Trimming took 6 bases from V and 2 from J, leaving 8 bases between them. The CDR3: CASGPGGNQPQHF. CDR3 DNA sequence: TGTGCTAGTGGCCCCGGGGGCAATCAGCCCCAGCATTTT.

V usage is TRBV6-5 and J usage is TRBJ1-3; weak D call: TRBD1 (6 bases). The V and J ends lost 6 bases and 0 bases respectively, with 9 bases between them. The CDR3 extends over 14 amino acids. The V gene's germline CDR1 is MNHEY and CDR2 SVGAGI. Written as DNA, the CDR3 is TGTGCCAGCAGCCGGGACATCTCTGGAAACACCATATATTTT. Residues: CASSRDISGNTIYF.

The chain uses TRBV11-2 and TRBJ2-7; the D gene is possibly TRBD2 (5 bases). V lost 3 bases and J 2 bases, leaving 11 bases between the germline ends. The V gene's germline CDR1 is SGHAT and CDR2 FQNNGV. The CDR3 runs to 14 residues. The CDR3 DNA follows: TGTGCCAGCAGCTTGGAGGTCCTCACCTACGAGCAGTACTTC. This sequence encodes CASSLEVLTYEQYF.

In DNA, the CDR3 is TGTGCCAGCAGCTTAGGGACAGGATTTTCCGGGCCCCAGCATTTT. Its protein product is CASSLGTGFSGPQHF. The rearrangement uses TRBV7-9 and TRBJ1-5, with 7 nucleotides matching TRBD1. Germline CDR1 is SEHNR and CDR2 is FQNEAQ (reference sequence). The CDR3 has 15 residues. Trimming cost V 1 base and J 9 bases; bases outside gene matches: 9.

This clone has more than one count but fewer than ten. The rearrangement links TRBV13 to TRBJ2-7; 14 nucleotides align to TRBD2. V shed 4 bases, J shed 4 bases, and the junction held 9 bases outside the gene matches. CDR1 PRHDT and CDR2 FYEKMQ come from the germline V gene (reference sequence). The CDR3 is made up of 17 amino acids. The CDR3 reads CASSSLRLAGGMYEQYF. CDR3 nucleotides: TGTGCCAGCAGCTCCCTTAGACTAGCGGGGGGGATGTACGAGCAGTACTTC. The complete variable domain, with remaining parts taken from reference TRBV13 and TRBJ2-7, reads AAGVIQSPRHLIKEKRETATLKCYPIPRHDTVYWYQQGPGQDPQFLISFYEKMQSDKGSIPDRFSAQQFSDYHSELNMSSLELGDSALYFCASSSLRLAGGMYEQYFGPGTRLTVT.

This sequence joins TRBV12-5 and TRBJ1-5, with TRBD1 as a possible D gene (5 bases). Trimming cost V 0 bases and J 7 bases, with 13 bases left between them. The CDR3 spans 15 residues. Germline V gene lookup returns CDR1 LGHNT and CDR2 FRNRAP. The CDR3 DNA is TGTGCTAGTGGTTTGGTAGGCCAGGGAGGACAGCCCCAGCATTTT. Amino acids: CASGLVGQGGQPQHF.

The chain carries TRBV4-1 and TRBJ1-5, with TRBD1 identical over 10 bases. V lost 4 bases and J lost 0; bases outside the gene matches: 12. The germline gives CDR1 MGHRA, CDR2 YSYEKL. The length of the CDR3 is 19 residues. The CDR3 sequence: CASSLDPTGQGNSNQPQHF. CDR3 DNA: TGCGCCAGCAGCCTTGACCCAACGGGACAGGGGAATAGCAATCAGCCCCAGCATTTT.

V and J are TRBV7-3 and TRBJ1-5; TRBD1 is a possible D gene (6 bases). Between the trimmed V and J ends, which lost 5 bases and 7 bases, there was a span of 18 bases. The germline V gene has CDR1 SGHTA and CDR2 FQGTGA. The CDR3 is 15 residues long. The CDR3: CASSPQGGKGQPQHF. The CDR3 nucleotides read TGTGCCAGCAGCCCTCAAGGGGGAAAGGGGCAGCCCCAGCATTTT.

The chain combines TRBV10-2 with TRBJ2-3; D possibly corresponds to TRBD2 (5 bases). V lost 7 bases to trimming and J lost 0 bases, with 11 bases between them. Germline lookup yields CDR1 WSHSY and CDR2 SAAADI. CDR3 length: 14 amino acids. The CDR3, as DNA: TGCGCCAGCACGGCCCCGGGAAGCACAGATACGCAGTATTTT. It translates to CASTAPGSTDTQYF.

This chain links TRBV19 with TRBJ1-6, with TRBD1 matching over 10 bases. The V and J ends lost 3 bases and 6 bases, in that order; junction bases with no gene match: 5. The CDR3 consists of 16 residues. Germline V gene sequence: CDR1 LNHDA, CDR2 SQIVND (reference sequence). In DNA form, the CDR3 reads TGTGCCAGTAGTATTTCGGGGGACAGGGGTAATTCACCCCTCCACTTT. Translated, it gives CASSISGDRGNSPLHF. The full variable domain, with the rest looked up from reference TRBV19 and TRBJ1-6, is DGGITQSPKYLFRKEGQNVTLSCEQNLNHDAMYWYRQDPGQGLRLIYYSQIVNDFQKGDIAEGYSVSREKKESFPLTVTSAQKNPTAFYLCASSISGDRGNSPLHFGNGTRLTVT.

V usage is TRBV28 and J usage is TRBJ1-5, with a weak D call TRBD1 (6 bases). The V and J ends lost 6 bases and 2 bases respectively, with 14 bases between them. CDR3 length: 15 residues. The germline V gene encodes CDR1 MDHEN and CDR2 SYDVKM. CDR3 amino acids: CASSLRDIGNQPQHF. The CDR3 nucleotides read TGTGCCAGCAGCCTCCGGGACATTGGCAATCAGCCCCAGCATTTT.

The V and J genes are TRBV12-5 and TRBJ1-2; 10 bases align to TRBD1. The CDR3 runs 15 residues. Germline CDR1 reads LGHNT; CDR2 reads FRNRAP. Losses at the gene ends were 0 bases for V and 5 bases for J; bases not matched to a gene: 3. The CDR3 reads CASGLVGTGAYGYTF. CDR3 bases: TGTGCTAGTGGTTTGGTCGGGACAGGGGCATATGGCTACACCTTC.

The chain joins TRBV7-8 to TRBJ2-7; 10 bases are a match to TRBD1. Germline V gene data show CDR1 as SGHVS and CDR2 as FQNEAQ. The CDR3 runs to 14 residues. The V gene end was trimmed by 3 bases and the J gene end by 5 bases; junction bases not matched to a gene: 4. In nucleotides, the CDR3 is TGTGCCAGCAGCTTCGACAGGGGGCCGAACGAGCAGTACTTC. Protein sequence: CASSFDRGPNEQYF.

Here the CDR3 reads CASSRGGAYDEKLFF. Written as DNA, the CDR3 is TGTGCCAGCAGTAGGGGGGGGGCCTACGATGAAAAACTGTTTTTT. The chain couples TRBV6-1 to TRBJ1-4; D is possibly TRBD1 (6 bases). Trimming took off 5 bases at V and 6 bases at J, with 16 bases between the two ends. CDR3 length: 15 amino acids. Germline values: CDR1 MNHNS, CDR2 SASEGT.

This clone was observed a single time. CDR3 DNA: TGTGCCAGCAGCTTAGTCGGAGATACGCAGTATTTT. It yields the protein CASSLVGDTQYF. The chain recombines TRBV7-2 with TRBJ2-3, with no clear D. This CDR3 contains 12 residues. Germline CDR1 SGHTA, CDR2 FQGNSA. Trimming took off 1 base at V and 5 bases at J, with 4 bases between the two ends.

The V gene is TRBV11-2, the J gene TRBJ2-5; TRBD1 agrees at 8 bases. V lost 1 base, J lost 1 base, and 11 bases stayed unmatched. CDR3 length: 18 residues. Germline V gene data show CDR1 as SGHAT and CDR2 as FQNNGV. CDR3 nucleotide sequence: TGTGCCAGCAGCTTAGGAGTTACAGGGGGAGAAGGCCAAGAGACCCAGTACTTC. Translating gives CASSLGVTGGEGQETQYF.

The V and J genes are TRBV9 and TRBJ2-7; 8 bases align to TRBD1. The CDR3 is made up of 14 amino acids. V was clipped by 3 bases and J by 5 bases; unmatched bases: 7. Per germline, CDR1 SGDLS and CDR2 YYNGEE. The CDR3 DNA follows: TGTGCCAGCAGCGCGGACAGGGTAGTCGACGAGCAGTACTTC. It is translated as CASSADRVVDEQYF.

The V gene is TRBV28, the J gene TRBJ2-7, with D perhaps matching TRBD2 (5 bases). Germline V gene lookup returns CDR1 MDHEN and CDR2 SYDVKM. CDR3 length: 15 residues. V was cut by 3 bases and J by 0 bases, with 12 bases left in between. CDR3 in DNA: TGTGCCAGCAGTTTCCTACCGGGAACCTCCTACGAGCAGTACTTC. Its translation: CASSFLPGTSYEQYF.

This clone appeared a few times. The rearrangement links TRBV9 to TRBJ2-3; TRBD2 matches 15 bases. CDR3 length: 17 residues. J was trimmed by 3 bases and V by 4 bases; bases with no gene match: 6. Per germline, CDR1 SGDLS and CDR2 YYNGEE. The CDR3 DNA reads as TGTGCCAGCAGCTTCAGGACTAGCGGGGGGGAGACAGATACGCAGTATTTT. Protein: CASSFRTSGGETDTQYF. The full variable domain, in which reference TRBV9 and TRBJ2-3 provide the parts outside the CDR3, is DSGVTQTPKHLITATGQRVTLRCSPRSGDLSVYWYQQSLDQGLQFLIQYYNGEERAKGNILERFSAQQFPDLHSELNLSSLELGDSALYFCASSFRTSGGETDTQYFGPGTRLTVL.

The chain uses TRBV9 and TRBJ2-2, with 7 bases identical to TRBD1. Germline trimming cut 5 bases from V and 6 bases from J; bases unmatched to any gene: 1. The CDR3 is 12 amino acids. The germline V gene has CDR1 SGDLS and CDR2 YYNGEE. The CDR3 is CASRQGSGELFF. The CDR3 DNA reads as TGTGCCAGCAGACAGGGGTCCGGGGAGCTGTTTTTT.